This T cell receptor beta chain was retrieved from a study of cytomegalovirus exposure and HLA in healthy donors. The study, taken as a whole, reports: TRBV6-2, TRBV6-3 and some other V segments were unresolvable in 87-base-pair reads. TCR association rates varied by HLA locus in a later analysis, with DRB1 highest and HLA-C lowest.

About this clone itself: The antigen remains undetermined.

Donors were ostensibly healthy at sampling, although undocumented immune exposures were probable. Germline CDR1 is MGHRA and CDR2 is YSYEKL. J gave up 4 bases and V 8 bases, and 11 bases lay outside the gene matches. The CDR3 loop spans 14 amino acids. It was with 60 Vbeta and 13 Jbeta primers that the PCR ran. Data came from immunoSEQ multiplex PCR; TCRdb stores just in-frame clones and leaves some out. Its table records about 210,000 clones. The chain couples TRBV4-1 to TRBJ2-7; 7 bases align to TRBD2. Sequencing input: PBMCs. This TCR was sampled from a woman in her 30s in good health and CMV-seropositive. In DNA, the CDR3 is TGCGCCAGCGGCCGGACACAAGCGGGATACGAGCAGTACTTC. This sequence encodes CASGRTQAGYEQYF.